The 24 T cell receptor beta chains listed next were all sequenced from one sample in a study of T-cell memory formation after mild COVID-19. Each CDR3 protein gets one entry after TCRdb re-called the 5' RACE reads with MiXCR. Here the sample spans about half a million distinct CDR3 sequences, 15% to 20% being singletons. Sequencing was performed on PBMCs or a T cell subset sorted from them (not recorded which). These TCRs come from an adult woman who had mild COVID-19 (a few samples of this study predate the infection). Cell type and time point are not known.

The chain recombines TRBV10-3 with TRBJ2-3; the D gene is possibly TRBD2 (5 bases). The CDR3 has 15 residues. The V end was cut by 6 bases, the J end by 1 base, with 14 bases between. CDR1 is ENHRY and CDR2 is SYGVKD in the germline V gene. The CDR3 DNA sequence: TGTGCCATCAGGGGAGACAATCTCGGCACAGATACGCAGTATTTT. Protein product: CAIRGDNLGTDTQYF.

The gene calls are TRBV18 and TRBJ2-3, with D hard to call. The CDR3 is 13 amino acids. Germline V lookup: CDR1 KGHSH, CDR2 LQKENI. V was cut by 3 bases and J by 5 bases, with 9 bases left in between. CDR3 in DNA: TGTGCCAGCTCACCGGGAACGGGAGATACGCAGTATTTT. The encoded protein is CASSPGTGDTQYF.

Ten or more counts support this clonotype. The chain is built from TRBV27 and TRBJ2-1; TRBD1 agrees at 9 bases. Trimming removed 5 bases from V and 9 bases from J; junction bases left unmatched: 14. The CDR3 is 16 amino acids. The germline V gene encodes CDR1 MNHEY and CDR2 SMNVEV (reference sequence). The CDR3 DNA follows: TGTGCCAGCAGTCCGTCCCCCGGGACAGGGAGCAGTGAGCAGTTCTTC. Amino acid sequence: CASSPSPGTGSSEQFF.

V and J are TRBV6-5 and TRBJ1-1; no clear D. Per germline, CDR1 MNHEY and CDR2 SVGAGI. The ends were cut back, 1 base at V and 7 bases at J, with 10 bases in the middle. The CDR3 consists of 13 residues. The CDR3 sequence is CASSYWVPGEAFF. The CDR3 coding sequence is TGTGCCAGCAGTTACTGGGTCCCTGGTGAAGCTTTCTTT.

V and J are TRBV9 and TRBJ1-2; D not resolved. The CDR3 spans 12 residues. CDR1 is SGDLS, CDR2 YYNGEE, per germline. V was pared by 7 bases and J by 8 bases, with 15 bases between. The CDR3 coding sequence is TGTGCCAGCGGCCCCGGTAGTAAAGGCTACACCTTC. Protein product: CASGPGSKGYTF.

The chain combines TRBV21-1 with TRBJ2-5; no DNA check was done on the table's D call, TRBD1. TRBV21-1 is given as a pseudogene. The CDR3 length is 14 residues. CDR3 sequence (DNA): TGTGCCAGCAGCAACGACGACAGACAAGAGACCCAGTACTTC. This sequence encodes CASSNDDRQETQYF.

Many counts were recorded for this clonotype. DNA of the CDR3: TGTGCCAGCAGTTCGGGCGGGACAGGGCAAGAGACCCAGTACTTC. Its protein is CASSSGGTGQETQYF. The V gene is TRBV9, the J gene TRBJ2-5; 9 bases map to TRBD1. J lost 2 bases, V lost 5 bases, and 7 bases had no gene match. CDR1 and CDR2 from the germline V gene are SGDLS and YYNGEE. The CDR3 runs 15 residues. Variable domain in full (rest from reference TRBV9 and TRBJ2-5): DSGVTQTPKHLITATGQRVTLRCSPRSGDLSVYWYQQSLDQGLQFLIQYYNGEERAKGNILERFSAQQFPDLHSELNLSSLELGDSALYFCASSSGGTGQETQYFGPGTRLLVL.

A few counts support this clonotype. V usage is TRBV12-3 or TRBV12-4 and J usage is TRBJ1-5, with 9 bases fitting TRBD1. CDR3 length: 14 amino acids. J was trimmed by 7 bases and V by 3 bases; bases with no gene match: 4. The CDR3 DNA reads TGTGCCAGCAGTTTCTCGGACAGGGGCCAGCCCCAGCATTTT. Translated: CASSFSDRGQPQHF.

This sequence joins TRBV5-6 and TRBJ2-7; weak D call: TRBD2 (6 bases). Trimming stripped 5 bases from V and 3 bases from J, with 9 bases between. Germline V lookup: CDR1 SGHDT, CDR2 YYEEEE. The CDR3 spans 12 residues. CDR3 in amino acids: CASRSGLYEQYF. In DNA, the CDR3 is TGTGCCAGCAGGTCGGGACTCTACGAGCAGTACTTC. The complete variable domain, with remaining parts taken from reference TRBV5-6 and TRBJ2-7, reads DAGVTQSPTHLIKTRGQQVTLRCSPKSGHDTVSWYQQALGQGPQFIFQYYEEEERQRGNFPDRFSGHQFPNYSSELNVNALLLGDSALYLCASRSGLYEQYFGPGTRLTVT.

This clonotype was seen a handful of times. The rearrangement joins TRBV13 to TRBJ2-7; no reliable D call. Germline CDR1 is PRHDT and CDR2 is FYEKMQ (reference sequence). CDR3 length equals 15 residues. Trimming shortened V by 1 base and J by 2 bases, and 12 bases separated the two germline ends. The CDR3 spells CASSLEGQRAYEQYF. The CDR3 coding sequence is TGTGCCAGCAGCTTAGAAGGCCAAAGGGCCTACGAGCAGTACTTC.

This clonotype was seen more than once but under ten times. CDR3 in amino acids: CASSVRGVGTDTQYF. In DNA, the CDR3 is TGTGCCAGCAGTGTCAGAGGGGTTGGTACAGATACGCAGTATTTT. The genes are TRBV6-1 and TRBJ2-3, with D perhaps TRBD1 or TRBD2 (5 bases each). Germline CDR1 and CDR2: MNHNS and SASEGT. The V gene lost 4 bases and the J gene lost 3 bases, with 14 bases spanning the gap. The CDR3 is 15 residues long.

The CDR3 DNA sequence: TGCAGCTTAGCAAGCCCGACCGGGAGTGAGCAGTTCTTC. Encoded protein: CSLASPTGSEQFF. The chain links TRBV20-1 to TRBJ2-1; tentative D call: TRBD2 (6 bases). Germline CDR1 DFQATT, CDR2 SNEGSKA (reference sequence). The CDR3 totals 13 residues.

This chain joins TRBV20-1 and TRBJ2-7; 12 bases match TRBD1. The V segment lost 6 bases and the J segment 5 bases; nucleotides outside the gene matches: 5. The CDR3 is made up of 13 amino acids. Germline values: CDR1 DFQATT, CDR2 SNEGSKA (reference sequence). In DNA form, the CDR3 reads TGCAGTGCACCGGGGACAGGGGGCGACGAGCAGTACTTC. Its protein is CSAPGTGGDEQYF.

This clonotype was counted between two and nine times. This chain joins TRBV30 and TRBJ2-1; no clear D gene. The CDR3 extends over 17 amino acids. In germline, CDR1 is GTSNPN, CDR2 SVGIG (reference sequence). V lost 6 bases, J lost 2 bases, and 23 bases lay in between. CDR3 DNA sequence: TGTGCCTGTGCCCATCCCGTTAGGCCAATGCCCTACAATGAGCAGTTCTTC. Translation: CACAHPVRPMPYNEQFF.

This clonotype occurred a few times. V and J are TRBV6-6 and TRBJ2-3, with 8 bases aligning to TRBD2. Germline V lookup: CDR1 MNHNY, CDR2 SVGAGI (reference sequence). The CDR3 runs to 16 residues. V trimming: 2 bases; J trimming: 1 base; junction bases outside the gene matches: 5. CDR3 in amino acids: CASSYHSAGGTDTQYF. The CDR3 nucleotides read TGTGCCAGCAGTTACCACTCAGCGGGGGGCACAGATACGCAGTATTTT.

This clonotype was seen a handful of times. The V and J genes are TRBV18 and TRBJ1-2; the match to TRBD1 covers 7 bases. The V and J ends lost 2 bases and 7 bases, in that order; junction bases with no gene match: 4. CDR1 KGHSH and CDR2 LQKENI come from the germline V gene. The CDR3 loop spans 13 amino acids. The CDR3 DNA reads TGTGCCAGCTCACCAGACAGGGACAGTGGCTACACCTTC. Encoded protein: CASSPDRDSGYTF.

Only a few counts were recorded for this clonotype. V and J are TRBV5-1 and TRBJ2-7, with 13 bases that match TRBD2. J gave up 5 bases and V 4 bases, and 3 bases lay outside the gene matches. Germline V CDR1 and CDR2: SGHRS, YFSETQ. This CDR3 has 14 amino acids. The CDR3 DNA sequence: TGCGCCAGCAGCGCAGGACTAGCGGGAGACGAGCAGTACTTC. Translation gives CASSAGLAGDEQYF.

This clonotype has ten or more counts. This sequence joins TRBV14 and TRBJ2-7, with TRBD2 as a possible D gene (7 bases). Deletions cut 1 base from V and 2 bases from J, with 12 bases between. This CDR3 comprises 15 residues. Germline V gene lookup returns CDR1 SGHDN and CDR2 FVKESK. CDR3 in DNA: TGTGCCAGCAGCCAAGTCCTAGGGGGGGCCTACGAGCAGTACTTC. Translation gives CASSQVLGGAYEQYF. The entire variable domain, with the rest obtained from reference TRBV14 and TRBJ2-7, is as follows: EAGVTQFPSHSVIEKGQTVTLRCDPISGHDNLYWYRRVMGKEIKFLLHFVKESKQDESGMPNNRFLAERTGGTYSTLKVQPAELEDSGVYFCASSQVLGGAYEQYFGPGTRLTVT.

The sample holds many counts of this clonotype. This sequence joins TRBV12-3 or TRBV12-4 and TRBJ1-2; no firm D call. Deletions cut 1 base from V and 1 base from J, with 4 bases between. The CDR3 is made up of 13 amino acids. CDR3 sequence (DNA): TGTGCCAGCAGTTTAGACAATAACTATGGCTACACCTTC. As protein: CASSLDNNYGYTF.

Many counts were recorded for this clonotype. The V and J genes are TRBV12-3 or TRBV12-4 and TRBJ2-1; the D gene is possibly TRBD2 (6 bases). Between the trimmed V and J ends, which lost 2 bases and 4 bases, there was a span of 12 bases. This CDR3 comprises 15 residues. The DNA of the CDR3 is TGTGCCAGCAGTTTAAGGAGGGGCTTATACAATGAGCAGTTCTTC. Translating gives CASSLRRGLYNEQFF.

This clonotype appeared a few times. The chain carries TRBV20-1 and TRBJ2-3; D might be TRBD2 (6 bases). CDR1 is DFQATT and CDR2 is SNEGSKA in the germline V gene (reference sequence). The CDR3 is made up of 17 amino acids. V shed 6 bases and J shed 0 bases, with 22 bases lying between them. The CDR3 loop reads CSARRLSPGTSTDTQYF. Written as DNA, the CDR3 is TGCAGTGCCCGACGCTTAAGTCCCGGGACTAGCACAGATACGCAGTATTTT.

The chain has TRBV14 and TRBJ2-1; 8 nucleotides match TRBD1. The CDR3 is 14 amino acids. Germline trimming cut 4 bases from V and 9 bases from J; bases unmatched to any gene: 8. Germline V lookup: CDR1 SGHDN, CDR2 FVKESK. CDR3 in DNA: TGTGCCAGCAGCCCCGCTCGGACAGGGAGTGAGCAGTTCTTC. It translates to CASSPARTGSEQFF.

A few counts support this clonotype. V usage is TRBV28 and J usage is TRBJ2-2; D is perhaps TRBD2 (5 bases). CDR1 and CDR2 (germline): MDHEN, SYDVKM. V was trimmed by 4 bases and J by 5 bases, leaving 14 bases between them. This CDR3 comprises 15 residues. CDR3: CASSSLLGGTGELFF. The CDR3 nucleotides are TGTGCCAGCAGTTCCTTGCTAGGCGGGACCGGGGAGCTGTTTTTT.

This clonotype was recorded many times. This chain joins TRBV7-3 and TRBJ2-3, with D possibly matching TRBD2 (5 bases). The germline CDR1 and CDR2 sequences are SGHTA and FQGTGA. V lost 5 bases to trimming and J lost 0 bases, with 15 bases between them. CDR3 length: 16 residues. The CDR3 nucleotides read TGTGCCAGCAGCAAGGGCGCCAAGCGGAGCACAGATACGCAGTATTTT. This codes for CASSKGAKRSTDTQYF.